This is a list of T cell receptor beta chains from one sample in a study of tissue T cells after allogeneic stem cell transplantation. Produced via immunoSEQ multiplex PCR; TCRdb's table is partial and in-frame only. The sample yields fewer than 5,000 clones, 69% seen once. Sequenced material: duodenal tissue, taken at autopsy. All receptors come from a female patient aged 18 to 55 with steroid-refractory graft-versus-host disease after an allogeneic stem cell transplant. Some T cells may be graft donor cells. Each CDR3 is given with its conserved first and last residue. Fields, in order: CDR3 length, J gene, V gene, CDR3 protein.

14 TRBJ1-2 TRBV6-5 CASNWGREFYGYTF
13 TRBJ2-1 TRBV9 CASNLAGGDEQFF
13 TRBJ2-7 TRBV5-5 CASSAYRAHEQYF
12 TRBJ1-2 TRBV6-6 CASSYGLYGYTF
13 TRBJ1-1 TRBV12-3/TRBV12-4 CASSRPDSTEAFF
15 TRBJ1-5 TRBV6-2/TRBV6-3 CASSYWWESNQPQHF
14 TRBJ1-6 TRBV6-4 CASNTRTYNSPLHF
14 TRBJ2-7 TRBV7-2 CASSLVKLGYEQYF
16 TRBJ2-3 TRBV6-1 CASSEWRGGSRDTQYF
18 TRBJ2-1 TRBV7-2 CASSSHGTGSGSHNEQFF
14 TRBJ2-7 TRBV5-8 CASSLEGPNYEQYF
15 TRBJ2-7 TRBV6-5 CASSYSGGRLDEQYF
14 TRBJ2-1 TRBV5-4 CASSLGTSRGEQFF
14 TRBJ1-5 TRBV6-5 CASSYTSINQPQHF
15 TRBJ2-2 TRBV5-1 CASSLGGANTGELFF
12 TRBJ2-5 TRBV7-9 CASSSRPGGAYF
15 TRBJ2-2 TRBV5-1 CASSFRTANTGELFF
16 TRBJ2-1 TRBV24-1 CATSDPTSGEYNEQFF
16 TRBJ2-5 TRBV24-1 CATSDPGLPSQETQYF
15 TRBJ2-7 TRBV25-1 CASSAFGGESYEQYF
14 TRBJ1-2 TRBV9 CASSVEPIDDGYTF
11 TRBJ2-1 TRBV12-3/TRBV12-4 CATGAYNEQFF
15 TRBJ2-5 TRBV19 CASQDRGRYGETQYF
23 TRBJ2-3 TRBV5-1 CASSLAWVQIYGTAPGEVDTQYF
16 TRBJ1-2 TRBV4-2 CASSQDPTGVHYGYTF
19 TRBJ2-2 TRBV5-1 CASSPRGRRDYTNTGELFF
13 TRBJ1-1 TRBV6-5 CASRGQPNTEAFF
15 TRBJ2-7 TRBV5-8 CASSSGQGSGDEQYF
15 TRBJ1-5 TRBV7-6 CASSLDTGINQPQHF
15 TRBJ1-5 TRBV27 CASRRGLLGNQPQHF
15 TRBJ1-6 TRBV19 CASIYRSSYNSPLHF
16 TRBJ1-2 TRBV15 CATSRDQEGLVHGYTF
11 TRBJ1-1 TRBV12-3/TRBV12-4 CASSSRVEAFF
16 TRBJ2-3 TRBV5-1 CASSSRLSSRGDTQYF
13 TRBJ2-1 TRBV7-6 CASSLVSVGEQFF
18 TRBJ2-1 TRBV5-1 CASRRASGGRSSYNEQFF
18 TRBJ2-1 TRBV10-3 CAISERPLLAGNYNEQFF
16 TRBJ1-6 TRBV27 CASSFLQGKGHSPLHF
17 TRBJ2-7 TRBV5-1 CASSPDRGGTNEYEQYF
14 TRBJ1-5 TRBV24-1 CATSREYSNQPQHF
13 TRBJ2-1 TRBV27 CASSFGAYNEQFF